This is a list of T cell receptor beta chains from one sample in a study of blood T cells in healthy people across ages. MiXCR, run by TCRdb on the 5' RACE reads, gives a single entry per CDR3 protein. The sample lists about 780,000 distinct CDR3 sequences, roughly 25% occurring once. These data were also filed under a second study, of T cells of mothers and their children.

Sequenced sample: blood. Source of these receptors: a boy younger than 18 in good health. Each CDR3 is given with its conserved first and last residue. D genes are given only for firm matches. Clone size is not always given. Where it is, it says once, few, many or a class for expanded clones.

D	V	J	length	size	DNA	CDR3
TRBD1	TRBV7-9	TRBJ2-3	16	NA	TGTGCCAGCAGCCGATATAGGACAGGGAAAGGAGATACGCAGTATTTT	CASSRYRTGKGDTQYF
TRBD2	TRBV5-1	TRBJ2-5	16	NA	TGCGCCAGCAGCTGGGGGGGAAGCCAGGGCCAAGAGACCCAGTACTTC	CASSWGGSQGQETQYF
TRBD2	TRBV12-3/TRBV12-4	TRBJ2-3	15	NA	TGTGCCAGCAGTTTTTGGCAGGGAGGGCGAGATACGCAGTATTTT	CASSFWQGGRDTQYF
TRBD1	TRBV2	TRBJ2-3	14	NA	TGTGCCAGCAACCCCCGACAGGGCGGAGATACGCAGTATTTT	CASNPRQGGDTQYF
NA	TRBV20-1	TRBJ2-1	11	few	TGCAGTGCTAGAGGGGGGGATGAGCAGTTCTTC	CSARGGDEQFF
NA	TRBV7-6	TRBJ2-7	13	NA	TGTGCCAGCAGCCGGCGTGGCTGGGACGAGCAGTACTTC	CASSRRGWDEQYF
TRBD2	TRBV25-1	TRBJ2-1	16	NA	TGTGCCAGCAGTGTCAGCGGGGGCCACTCCTACAATGAGCAGTTCTTC	CASSVSGGHSYNEQFF
NA	TRBV4-1	TRBJ2-7	14	many	TGCGCCAGCAGCCCCAGGGAGGGGGCCTACGAGCAGTACTTC	CASSPREGAYEQYF
NA	TRBV12-3/TRBV12-4	TRBJ1-2	14	NA	TGTGCCAGCGCATTGCCGGGAGTCTTTAATGGCTACACCTTC	CASALPGVFNGYTF
NA	TRBV6-5	TRBJ1-1	14	NA	TGTGCCAGCAGCGACGGAGGGATTCAGGCTGAAGCTTTCTTT	CASSDGGIQAEAFF
TRBD2	TRBV2	TRBJ2-5	19	NA	TGTGCCAGCAGCACAAGCGCGGGGCCCAGCGGGGGGGCGGGAGAGACCCAGTACTTC	CASSTSAGPSGGAGETQYF
NA	TRBV10-3	TRBJ2-1	13	NA	TGTGCCATCAAGACCCGGGTCGACAATGAGCAGTTCTTC	CAIKTRVDNEQFF
TRBD2	TRBV24-1	TRBJ2-3	17	NA	TGTGCCACCAGTGATGCTGGGACTAGCGGGGACACAGATACGCAGTATTTT	CATSDAGTSGDTDTQYF
TRBD1	TRBV5-1	TRBJ2-4	13	few	TGCGCCAACAGGGGGCCGGGTAAAGTCATTCAGTACTTC	CANRGPGKVIQYF
NA	TRBV7-9	TRBJ2-3	14	NA	TGTACCAGCAGCTTACAACTCCGCACAGATACGCAGTATTTT	CTSSLQLRTDTQYF
TRBD2	TRBV9	TRBJ2-2	15	NA	TGTGCCAGCAGCCGGGGACGGGGGGACACCGGGGAGCTGTTTTTT	CASSRGRGDTGELFF
NA	TRBV7-2	TRBJ1-4	13	few	TGTGCCAGCAGCTTCAGAGGGTCGGGAAAACTGTTTTTT	CASSFRGSGKLFF
NA	TRBV11-2	TRBJ2-7	14	NA	TGTGCCAGCAGCTTTGTGCAGGCTCCCTACGAGCAGTACTTC	CASSFVQAPYEQYF
NA	TRBV7-9	TRBJ1-6	16	NA	TGTGCCAGCAGGGTCTTGGACACCAAAAATAATTCACCCCTCCACTTT	CASRVLDTKNNSPLHF
TRBD1	TRBV18	TRBJ1-2	15	few	TGTGCCAGCTCACCGGGACAGGCAATTGACTATGGCTACACCTTC	CASSPGQAIDYGYTF
NA	TRBV28	TRBJ2-1	15	NA	TGTGCCAGCACCAACGGACAGTTTAGCTACAATGAGCAGTTCTTC	CASTNGQFSYNEQFF
NA	TRBV9	TRBJ2-2	14	NA	TGTGCCAGCAGCCCTCAACCGGGTACCGGGGAGCTGTTTTTT	CASSPQPGTGELFF
NA	TRBV20-1	TRBJ2-7	11	many	TGCAGTGCTTCCCCCGGGCGGGAGCAGTACTTC	CSASPGREQYF
TRBD1	TRBV28	TRBJ1-6	19	NA	TGTGCCAGCAGTGCCTCCGGGACAGGGGGACCCTTGGGCGCTTCACCCCTCCACTTT	CASSASGTGGPLGASPLHF
NA	TRBV6-6	TRBJ2-3	14	NA	TGTGCCAGCAACGACGGGGGGCGCGTGGATACGCAGTATTTT	CASNDGGRVDTQYF
TRBD2	TRBV27	TRBJ2-5	18	NA	TGTGCCAGCAGTCCCCGACTAGCGGGGGGGATGTACCAAGAGACCCAGTACTTC	CASSPRLAGGMYQETQYF
NA	TRBV7-9	TRBJ1-5	16	few	TGTGCCAGCAGCTCCCTCGGAGGTTTGGGGGATCAGCCCCAGCATTTT	CASSSLGGLGDQPQHF
TRBD2	TRBV7-3	TRBJ2-1	15	many	TGTGCCAGCAGCCCGACTAGCGGGGCCTACAATGAGCAGTTCTTC	CASSPTSGAYNEQFF
NA	TRBV12-3/TRBV12-4	TRBJ1-4	14	many	TGTGCCAGCAGTTTATCTTCAACTAATGAAAAACTGTTTTTT	CASSLSSTNEKLFF
NA	TRBV4-1	TRBJ2-5	17	NA	TGCGCCAGCAGCGACCGACCGGGACCACTGTACCAAGAGACCCAGTACTTC	CASSDRPGPLYQETQYF
NA	TRBV20-1	TRBJ2-5	14	few	TGCAGTGCTACCCACGGCGTAAGCCTAGAGACCCAGTACTTC	CSATHGVSLETQYF
NA	TRBV6-2/TRBV6-3	TRBJ2-1	14	NA	TGTGCCAGCAGGGCCATCTTGGCCGGGGAAGAGCAGTTCTTC	CASRAILAGEEQFF
TRBD1	TRBV18	TRBJ2-7	14	NA	TGTGCCGGCTCATTTATGGACAGGACCTACGAGCAGTACTTC	CAGSFMDRTYEQYF
TRBD1	TRBV9	TRBJ2-5	15	few	TGTGCCAGCAGCGTACAGGGGGCCGAAGGAGAGACCCAGTACTTC	CASSVQGAEGETQYF
TRBD1	TRBV5-4	TRBJ2-5	17	few	TGTGCCAGCAGCTATTCCTGGGACAGGCTTTCCCAAGAGACCCAGTACTTC	CASSYSWDRLSQETQYF
NA	TRBV20-1	TRBJ1-5	17	few	TGCAGTGCCTCTAGCCCTGTAAGGGCGGTGGGCAATCAGCCCCAGCATTTT	CSASSPVRAVGNQPQHF
NA	TRBV5-1	TRBJ2-2	16	NA	TGCGCCAGCAGCCCCGCAGGCCTGATTAACACCGGGGAGCTGTTTTTT	CASSPAGLINTGELFF
NA	TRBV12-3/TRBV12-4	TRBJ1-2	13	NA	TGTGCCAGACACACCTTTTATTTCTATGGCTACACCTTC	CARHTFYFYGYTF
NA	TRBV5-1	TRBJ2-5	13	NA	TGCGCCAGCAGCGGGAGGCCCCCGGAGACCCAGTACTTC	CASSGRPPETQYF
NA	TRBV15	TRBJ2-1	13	NA	TGTGCCACCAGCAGAGATCTCAGTTACGAGCAGTTCTTC	CATSRDLSYEQFF
NA	TRBV12-3/TRBV12-4	TRBJ2-4	12	once	TGTGCCAGCAGTTTGGGAGGCCCCCCTGAGTACTTC	CASSLGGPPEYF
TRBD1	TRBV19	TRBJ2-5	15	NA	TGTGCCAGTAGAACCCGGGACAGGGTCGGAGAGACCCAGTACTTC	CASRTRDRVGETQYF
TRBD2	TRBV7-2	TRBJ2-5	17	NA	TGTGCCAGCAGCAGGGGACTAGCGGGGGCGTATCAAGAGACCCAGTACTTC	CASSRGLAGAYQETQYF
NA	TRBV5-1	TRBJ2-2	15	few	TGCGCCAGCAGCCCCCCAGCCCCCGACACCGGGGAGCTGTTTTTT	CASSPPAPDTGELFF
NA	TRBV5-5	TRBJ2-3	13	NA	TGTGCCAGCAGCTTCATAAACTTTGATACGCAGTATTTT	CASSFINFDTQYF
TRBD1	TRBV27	TRBJ1-4	15	few	TGTGCCAGCACCAGGCGAGGGGGCCGGGGGGAAAAACTGTTTTTT	CASTRRGGRGEKLFF
NA	TRBV9	TRBJ2-1	14	NA	TGTGCCAGCAGCTTCGCCATCGGGGTAAATGAGCAGTTCTTC	CASSFAIGVNEQFF
NA	TRBV7-9	TRBJ2-7	11	NA	TGTGCCAGCTCCGCCCAGGGTGTTGTGTACTTC	CASSAQGVVYF
NA	TRBV7-6	TRBJ2-5	14	NA	TGTGCCAGCAGTACGAACGACGGGCAAGAGACCCAGTACTTC	CASSTNDGQETQYF
TRBD1	TRBV20-1	TRBJ2-7	13	NA	TGCAGTGCCCCGGGACAGGGACCCTACGAGCAGTACTTC	CSAPGQGPYEQYF
TRBD2	TRBV29-1	TRBJ2-1	14	NA	TGCAGCGTTGCGGAGGCTAGCGGGAGGAGTGAGCAGTTCTTC	CSVAEASGRSEQFF
NA	TRBV29-1	TRBJ1-3	12	few	TGCAGCGTTGCGCGACCTGGAGACACCATATATTTT	CSVARPGDTIYF
NA	TRBV7-9	TRBJ1-2	14	NA	TGTGCCAGCACCTTTGGGGACGGCGACTATGGCTACACCTTC	CASTFGDGDYGYTF
TRBD1	TRBV15	TRBJ2-4	16	few	TGTGCCACCAGCAGAGATCTGGGACAGGGGATAGACATTCAGTACTTC	CATSRDLGQGIDIQYF